One and the same sample provided the 12 T cell receptor beta chains below, sequenced in a study of T-cell reconstitution after alpha-beta-depleted transplantation in children. The TCRbeta library was prepared with unique molecular identifiers. TCRdb re-analysed the PCR reads in MiXCR, keeping a single row per CDR3 protein. The sample carries hundreds of thousands of distinct CDR3 sequences, approximately 10% recorded once. The specimen was PBMCs, collected before TCRalphabeta/CD19-depleted stem cell transplant. These receptor sequences come from a child under two years old with acute myeloid leukemia, due to receive a stem cell transplant.

This clonotype was seen repeatedly, ten times or more. The chain employs TRBV6-1 and TRBJ2-2, with D unresolved. Trimming pared 7 bases from V and 0 bases from J, leaving 15 bases between. The CDR3 extends over 16 amino acids. Germline-derived CDR1 and CDR2 are MNHNS and SASEGT. In DNA form, the CDR3 reads TGTGCCAGCACCCAGGCGAGACTTGCGAACACCGGGGAGCTGTTTTTT. Protein sequence: CASTQARLANTGELFF.

This clonotype was seen ten or more times. The rearrangement links TRBV4-2 to TRBJ2-3; 12 bases fit TRBD2. With V trimmed by 2 bases and J by 1 base, 7 bases remained unmatched. Per the germline V gene, CDR1 is LGHNA and CDR2 is YNFKEQ. The CDR3 totals 18 residues. CDR3 coding DNA: TGTGCCAGCAGCCAACGACCACGACTAGCGGGAGGCACAGATACGCAGTATTTT. Protein product: CASSQRPRLAGGTDTQYF.

This clonotype was seen many times. The chain joins TRBV14 to TRBJ1-4; D ambiguous. The CDR3 has 12 amino acids. The V end was cut by 0 bases, the J end by 8 bases, with 4 bases between. CDR1 is SGHDN and CDR2 is FVKESK in the germline V gene. In DNA form, the CDR3 reads TGTGCCAGCAGCCAAGACAAGGAAAAACTGTTTTTT. Amino acid sequence: CASSQDKEKLFF.

This clonotype was seen at least ten times. This chain connects TRBV20-1 to TRBJ2-1; TRBD2 aligns across 7 bases. Germline V gene data show CDR1 as DFQATT and CDR2 as SNEGSKA (reference sequence). The CDR3 extends over 15 amino acids. The V and J ends lost 5 bases and 2 bases, in that order; junction bases with no gene match: 9. Written as DNA, the CDR3 is TGCAGTGCTGACTCTACGGGAGGTCCCTACAATGAGCAGTTCTTC. This translates into CSADSTGGPYNEQFF.

The V and J genes are TRBV20-1 and TRBJ2-5; possibly TRBD1 for D (5 bases). The length of the CDR3 is 15 residues. Germline V gives CDR1 DFQATT, CDR2 SNEGSKA (reference sequence). V gave up 3 bases and J gave up 3 bases, with 17 bases separating them. The CDR3 coding sequence is TGCAGTGCTAGCTTGGGCAGGGCCGTAGAAGAGACCCAGTACTTC. The encoded protein is CSASLGRAVEETQYF.

There are many counts of this clonotype. The rearrangement joins TRBV5-1 to TRBJ2-3; D may be TRBD2 (5 bases). Per the germline V gene, CDR1 is SGHRS and CDR2 is YFSETQ. With 3 bases removed from V and 5 bases from J, the gap between germline ends came to 10 bases. This CDR3 spans 13 amino acids. The CDR3 here is CASSSSREDTQYF. CDR3 DNA: TGCGCCAGCAGCTCGTCTCGGGAAGATACGCAGTATTTT.

With regard to this clonotype: A much larger clone differs from this one at a single base, so this may be a read error. This chain connects TRBV23-1 to TRBJ2-1, with 7 nucleotides matching TRBD1. Being an ORF, TRBV23-1 has a function that is uncertain. There are 17 residues in the CDR3. The CDR3 is CASSQHRGGSSYKEQFF. CDR3 nucleotides: TGCGCCAGCAGTCAGCACAGGGGTGGGAGCTCCTACAAGGAGCAGTTCTTC.

The sample holds many counts of this clonotype. The V and J genes are TRBV18 and TRBJ1-1; D ambiguous. Looked up from germline, CDR1 is KGHSH and CDR2 is LQKENI. The CDR3 is 12 amino acids. Trimming took 2 bases from V and 3 from J, leaving 4 bases between them. The chain's CDR3 is CASSPGDTEAFF. The CDR3 DNA reads TGTGCCAGCTCACCAGGGGACACTGAAGCTTTCTTT.

This clonotype occurred many times. V usage is TRBV24-1 and J usage is TRBJ2-3, with D possibly being TRBD1 or TRBD2 (5 bases each). V was trimmed by 6 bases and J by 2 bases, leaving 14 bases between them. The CDR3 has 15 residues. CDR1 and CDR2 from the germline V gene are KGHDR and SFDVKD. Here the CDR3 DNA reads TGTGCCACCAGTTCGAGGGGCCGAGTCACAGATACGCAGTATTTT. Its protein is CATSSRGRVTDTQYF.

This clonotype has ten or more counts. The chain uses TRBV5-1 and TRBJ1-3; D is unclear. The V gene's germline CDR1 is SGHRS and CDR2 YFSETQ. The length of the CDR3 is 13 residues. V was trimmed by 3 bases and J by 4 bases, leaving 8 bases between them. CDR3 protein: CASSSESGNTIYF. CDR3 coding DNA: TGCGCCAGCAGCTCTGAATCCGGAAACACCATATATTTT.

This clonotype was seen repeatedly, ten times or more. The chain recombines TRBV2 with TRBJ2-1; 9 nucleotides match TRBD2. The length of the CDR3 is 15 residues. Germline values: CDR1 SNHLY, CDR2 FYNNEI. With 6 bases clipped from V and 7 bases from J, the junction kept 10 bases outside the gene matches. The CDR3 nucleotides are TGTGCCAGCAGGGCTAGCGGGGTCCCGTGGAATGAGCAGTTCTTC. This sequence encodes CASRASGVPWNEQFF.

This clonotype has at least ten counts. The gene calls are TRBV7-2 and TRBJ2-5; D remains unclear. CDR1 is SGHTA, CDR2 FQGNSA, per germline. Trimming cost V 2 bases and J 5 bases, with 12 bases left between them. This CDR3 contains 14 residues. The CDR3 coding sequence is TGTGCCAGCAGCTTAAATTCTGGGTTGGAGACCCAGTACTTC. Its translation: CASSLNSGLETQYF.